Sequencing of this T cell receptor (beta chain) was carried out in a study of T cells in Graves' hyperthyroidism and ophthalmopathy (dated 2019 in TCRdb). Background on the whole study: Peripheral blood samples were taken at the time of initial diagnosis, prior to any treatment. TCR V-J signatures able to tell the groups apart were searched for in a discovery cohort of 90 to 100 patients, of whom about 40 had Graves' ophthalmopathy and about 60 had stable Graves' hyperthyroidism. Prospective prediction of ophthalmopathy was tested in an independent validation cohort of approximately 18 hyperthyroidism patients and 15 to 17 patients who later progressed to ophthalmopathy. The approximately 98 discovery patients were randomly divided into training and test sets at a 7:3 ratio. The study also compared thyroid tissue and blood T-cell repertoires from five or six Graves' hyperthyroidism patients. Following sampling, methimazole starting at 30 mg daily was given to hyperthyroidism patients, and high-dose intravenous methylprednisolone was given to ophthalmopathy patients. TCR Vbeta CDR3 sequencing of approximately 140 peripheral blood samples (approximately 44 ophthalmopathy, 75 hyperthyroidism and roughly 17 progressor patients) is reported in the paper.

TCR beta CDR3 regions were amplified from RNA transcripts. For the first round of RT-PCR on the TCR CDR3, the HTBI primer set was used together with the Qiagen OneStep RT-PCR kit. The libraries were constructed in a second round of multiplex PCR and then size-selected and purified. The libraries were sequenced on an Illumina HiSeq2000 using paired-end 100 bp reads. Concerning the study's data processing: SOAPnuke was used to process the raw data, removing reads that contained adapters or uncalled bases, had a mean Phred below 15, or lacked an exact match to the constant primer or identifier. COPE v1.2.5 was used to merge high-quality paired reads, and clonotypes were defined as unique nucleotide sequences. MiTCR v1.1 was used to align the clonotypes against IMGT TRBV, TRBD and TRBJ reference segments. Only V-J combinations with frequency above 0.0001, covering about 99% of repertoires, were analysed. A TCS score was defined as the ratio between F50 (clonal expansion) and ExV (chaos), using BLOSUM62-based TCRdist between CDR3 peptides within each V-J. Welch's t-statistics and random forest reduced roughly 500 V-J features to under 15, which were used in a naive Bayes classifier (R e1071). TCRdb trimmed public reads at Q25 via fastp, called clones via MiXCR and kept in-frame beta chains. Every entry covers one CDR3 protein and lists the most common genes and DNA from its rows. V and J calls and clone size were set by TCRdb, not the authors. This sample comprises some 300,000 distinct CDR3 sequences, roughly 19% of them detected only once. Roughly 39% of the sample is held by the ten biggest clonotypes.

What the study reported, not specific to this receptor: No statistical method was used to set the sample size in advance, and investigators knew the group allocation. Most expanded thyroid clonotypes (frequency above 0.001) were also detected in blood, a finding suggesting that blood repertoires may reflect thyroid immune responses. In validation, progression to ophthalmopathy was predicted by the model with about 70% sensitivity and 72% to 85% specificity, a median of roughly 6 months before onset. Ophthalmopathy was separated from stable hyperthyroidism by a 13 V-J signature model, with just over 85% sensitivity and roughly 81% specificity obtained in cross-validation and 80%/75% obtained in testing.

This clonotype was found many times. It lacks a known antigen. Base qualities were left out, and no much larger clone turns up one base away. Spanning cysteine to phenylalanine, the CDR3 consists of 13 amino acids. Here the CDR3 DNA is all that survives: 39 bases in frame from base 1. The V and J ends are trimmed by 2 bases and 3 bases, leaving 5 bases between them. Based on the germline V gene, the CDR1 and CDR2 sequences are SNHLY and FYNNEI. Moderately to severely active disease, a Clinical Activity Score of at least 3, a NOSPECS grade of at least 4, and a duration under 3 months were present in ophthalmopathy patients. Any patient with an uncontrolled infection, another autoimmune disease, pregnancy or lactation was excluded. Diagnoses were based on clinical symptoms, serum thyroxine and TRAb, thyroid ultrasound and orbital computed tomography. PBMCs were separated from roughly 9.3 ml of fresh peripheral blood using Ficoll-Paque density gradient centrifugation. Trizol reagent was used to extract total RNA, and RNA quality was then checked on an Agilent 2100 Bioanalyzer.

The clonotype was recovered from a man in his fifties or sixties with Graves' ophthalmopathy. The specimen sequenced was blood. The sequence links TRBV2 to TRBJ1-5, with the identity of the D gene unclear. The nucleotides read TGTGCCAGCAGTGAAACAGCCAATCAGCCCCAGCATTTT. Its product reads: CASSETANQPQHF.